This TCR beta chain was sequenced in a study of shared clonotypes between healthy human individuals. In this sample, this clone turned up a few times. Sequencing was performed with immunoSEQ multiplex PCR; in TCRdb, only in-frame clones are kept and a portion is missing. This table holds 550,000 to 800,000 clones, about 74% found once. CDR1 MDHEN and CDR2 SYDVKM come from the germline V gene. CDR3 length equals 16 residues. The junction had 7 bases not matched to a gene; V was cut back by 6 bases and J by 1 base. V is TRBV28 and J is TRBJ1-5; 9 nucleotides match TRBD1. Sequenced sample: memory CD4+ T cells sorted from blood. Subset specified: CD45RA-negative fraction. This TCR derives from a woman aged 30 to 39 in good health. The CDR3 region has the DNA TGTGCCAGCAGCTATGGGACAGGGTCGAGCAATCAGCCCCAGCATTTT. Amino acids: CASSYGTGSSNQPQHF.